The clone carrying this T cell receptor (beta chain) was seen a handful of times. As yet, its antigen is unknown. This sample is part of a study of T-cell reconstitution after alpha-beta-depleted transplantation in children. Study results and limitations: Reportedly, roughly two months post-transplant, alpha-beta T cells arose from several hundred expanded graft clones.

TCRbeta library construction was performed incorporating unique molecular identifiers. One entry per CDR3 protein, called by TCRdb with MiXCR from the PCR reads. This table has fewer than 450,000 distinct CDR3 sequences, around 15% appearing once. The specimen was PBMCs, mostly from graft donor cells, collected 360 days after TCRalphabeta/CD19-depleted stem cell transplant. This TCR came from a male patient between 2 and 10 years old who had a stem cell transplant for acute lymphoblastic leukemia, so the T cells may come from the graft donor.

The CDR3 sequence is CAIRRATSGTGHNLYEQYF. The CDR3 bases are TGTGCCATCAGGAGGGCAACTAGCGGGACCGGCCATAATCTATACGAGCAGTACTTC. The chain is built from TRBV10-3 and TRBJ2-7; 10 nucleotides agree with TRBD2. This CDR3 has 19 residues. Germline CDR1 ENHRY, CDR2 SYGVKD. J gave up 4 bases and V 6 bases, and 21 bases lay outside the gene matches.